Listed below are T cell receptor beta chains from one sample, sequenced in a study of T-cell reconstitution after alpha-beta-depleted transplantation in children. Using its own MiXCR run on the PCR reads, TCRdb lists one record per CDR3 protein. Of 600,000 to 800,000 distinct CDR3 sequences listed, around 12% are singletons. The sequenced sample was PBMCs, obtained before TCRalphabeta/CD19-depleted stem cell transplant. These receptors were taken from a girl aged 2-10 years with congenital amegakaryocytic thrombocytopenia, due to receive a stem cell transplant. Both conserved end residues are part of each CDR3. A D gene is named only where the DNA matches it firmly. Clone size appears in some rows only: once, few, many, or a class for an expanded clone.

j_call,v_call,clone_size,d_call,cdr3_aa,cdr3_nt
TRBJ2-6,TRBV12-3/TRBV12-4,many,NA,CASRLGARGANVLTF,TGTGCCAGCCGGTTGGGGGCGAGAGGGGCCAACGTCCTGACTTTC
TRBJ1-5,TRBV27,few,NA,CASSLRLAGNQPQHF,TGTGCCAGCAGTTTAAGACTGGCGGGCAATCAGCCCCAGCATTTT
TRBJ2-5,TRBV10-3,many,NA,CAISEQGETQYF,TGTGCCATCAGTGAGCAGGGAGAGACCCAGTACTTC
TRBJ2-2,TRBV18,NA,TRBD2,CASSPVAGEYTGELFF,TGTGCCAGCTCACCCGTAGCGGGAGAATACACCGGGGAGCTGTTTTTT
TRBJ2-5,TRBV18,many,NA,CASSPYATGSQYF,TGTGCCAGCTCACCTTACGCTACGGGGTCCCAGTACTTC
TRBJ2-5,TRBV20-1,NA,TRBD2,CSARAGEETQYF,TGCAGTGCTAGGGCGGGAGAAGAGACCCAGTACTTC
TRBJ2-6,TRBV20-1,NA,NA,CSASDRDSSGANVLTF,TGCAGTGCCTCCGACAGAGACTCCTCTGGGGCCAACGTCCTGACTTTC
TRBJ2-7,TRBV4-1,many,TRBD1,CASSQLGTGVYEQYF,TGCGCCAGCAGCCAGCTCGGGACAGGGGTCTACGAGCAGTACTTC
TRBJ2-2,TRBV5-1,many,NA,CASSALAGELFF,TGCGCCAGCAGCGCCCTAGCCGGGGAGCTGTTTTTT
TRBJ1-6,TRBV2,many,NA,CASERGFRDSPLHF,TGTGCCAGCGAGAGGGGGTTTCGGGATTCACCCCTCCACTTT
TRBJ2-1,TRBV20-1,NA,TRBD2,CSARLAGESSYNEQFF,TGCAGTGCTAGACTAGCGGGAGAAAGCTCCTACAATGAGCAGTTCTTC
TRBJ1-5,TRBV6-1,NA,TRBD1,CASNQGARGQPQHF,TGTGCCAGCAATCAGGGGGCGCGAGGTCAGCCCCAGCATTTT
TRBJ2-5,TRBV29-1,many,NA,CSVVSGAMYQETQYF,TGCAGCGTGGTGTCGGGGGCGATGTACCAAGAGACCCAGTACTTC
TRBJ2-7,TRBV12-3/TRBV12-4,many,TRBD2,CASSSRTRYEQYF,TGTGCCAGCAGTTCCCGGACTAGATACGAGCAGTACTTC
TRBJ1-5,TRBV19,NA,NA,CASNLLGVGLNQPQHF,TGTGCCAGTAATCTGTTAGGGGTAGGGTTGAATCAGCCCCAGCATTTT
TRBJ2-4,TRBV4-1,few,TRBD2,CASSPQELAGGPDKNIQYF,TGCGCCAGCAGCCCCCAGGAGCTAGCGGGAGGGCCTGACAAAAACATTCAGTACTTC
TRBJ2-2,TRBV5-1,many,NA,CASSLANTGELFF,TGTGCCAGCAGTTTGGCAAACACCGGGGAGCTGTTTTTT
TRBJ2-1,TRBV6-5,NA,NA,CASSSVEGTPSYNEQFF,TGTGCCAGCAGTTCAGTCGAGGGGACTCCCTCCTACAATGAGCAGTTCTTC
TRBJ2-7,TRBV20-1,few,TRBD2,CSAGQLGLAGGPLTYEQYF,TGCAGTGCTGGACAATTGGGACTAGCGGGAGGGCCGCTGACCTACGAGCAGTACTTC
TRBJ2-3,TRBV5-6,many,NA,CASSPQGVGDTQYF,TGTGCCAGCAGCCCGCAGGGAGTTGGAGATACGCAGTATTTT
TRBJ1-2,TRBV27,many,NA,CASSRGGLFEGYTF,TGTGCCAGCAGTCGGGGTGGGCTTTTTGAAGGCTACACCTTC
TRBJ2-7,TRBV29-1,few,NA,CSVVLRDAQYF,TGCAGCGTTGTACTCAGGGACGCGCAGTACTTC
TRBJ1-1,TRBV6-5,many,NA,CASRSGSPEAFF,TGTGCCAGCAGAAGCGGTTCCCCTGAAGCTTTCTTT
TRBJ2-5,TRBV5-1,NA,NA,CASSFRRAYQETQYF,TGCGCCAGCAGCTTCCGTCGGGCATATCAAGAGACCCAGTACTTC
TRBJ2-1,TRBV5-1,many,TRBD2,CASEPVAGVNNEQFF,TGCGCCAGCGAACCCGTCGCGGGGGTAAACAATGAGCAGTTCTTC
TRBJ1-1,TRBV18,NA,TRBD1,CASSRTGTGGLEAFF,TGTGCCAGCTCACGGACCGGGACAGGGGGCCTTGAAGCTTTCTTT
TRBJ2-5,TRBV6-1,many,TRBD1,CASVRDRGLETQYF,TGTGCCAGTGTCCGGGACAGGGGTCTAGAGACCCAGTACTTC
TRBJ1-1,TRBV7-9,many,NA,CAIDGNTEAFF,TGTGCCATAGACGGGAACACTGAAGCTTTCTTT
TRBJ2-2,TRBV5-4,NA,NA,CASGSSRGWPNTGELFF,TGTGCCAGCGGCTCCAGCCGGGGCTGGCCCAACACCGGGGAGCTGTTTTTT
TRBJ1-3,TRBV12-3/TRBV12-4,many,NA,CASGGNSGNTIYF,TGTGCCAGCGGTGGCAACTCTGGAAACACCATATATTTT
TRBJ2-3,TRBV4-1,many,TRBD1,CASSLVGQGLPDTQYF,TGCGCCAGCAGCCTCGTGGGACAGGGGTTGCCAGATACGCAGTATTTT
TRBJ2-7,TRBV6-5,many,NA,CASSYERLSYEQYF,TGTGCCAGCAGTTACGAGCGACTTTCCTACGAGCAGTACTTC
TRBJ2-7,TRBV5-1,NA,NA,CASSLWVGAYEQYF,TGCGCCAGCAGCTTATGGGTAGGCGCCTACGAGCAGTACTTC
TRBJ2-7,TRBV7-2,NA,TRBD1,CASSYHRGPYEQYF,TGTGCCAGCAGCTACCACAGGGGGCCCTACGAGCAGTACTTC
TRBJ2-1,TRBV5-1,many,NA,CASMQALTYNEQFF,TGCGCCAGCATGCAAGCGTTAACCTACAATGAGCAGTTCTTC
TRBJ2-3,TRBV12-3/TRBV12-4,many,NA,CASRQVRTDTQYF,TGTGCCAGCAGACAGGTCCGCACAGATACGCAGTATTTT
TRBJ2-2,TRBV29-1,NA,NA,CSVVWGSTGELFF,TGCAGCGTTGTGTGGGGGAGCACCGGGGAGCTGTTTTTT
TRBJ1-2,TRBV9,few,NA,CASSPQGAPGYTF,TGTGCCAGCAGCCCGCAAGGGGCGCCGGGCTACACCTTC
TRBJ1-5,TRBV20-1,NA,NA,CSAAGGKSAIHQPQHF,TGCAGTGCTGCCGGGGGGAAGTCGGCGATTCACCAGCCCCAGCATTTT
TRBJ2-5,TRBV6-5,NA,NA,CASSFRAFGKETQYF,TGTGCCAGCAGTTTTCGGGCCTTTGGCAAGGAGACCCAGTACTTC
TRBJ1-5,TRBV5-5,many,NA,CASSPGANQPQHF,TGTGCCAGCAGCCCCGGGGCCAATCAGCCCCAGCATTTT
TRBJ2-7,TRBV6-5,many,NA,CASSYSEDSSSYEQYF,TGTGCCAGCAGTTACTCGGAGGACAGCAGCTCCTACGAGCAGTACTTC